These 5 T cell receptor beta chains share one sample of origin, sequenced in a study of T cells in Graves' hyperthyroidism and ophthalmopathy. RNA transcripts provided the source from which TCR beta CDR3 regions were amplified. The HTBI primer set served for first-round RT-PCR of the TCR CDR3. TCRdb itself ran the multiplex PCR reads through MiXCR, one entry per CDR3 protein. The table has under 300,000 distinct CDR3 sequences, less than 30% seen once. The specimen sequenced was blood. These receptors originate from a man aged 35 to 55 with Graves' hyperthyroidism that later progressed to Graves' ophthalmopathy.

The chain has TRBV2 and TRBJ2-6; D perhaps matches TRBD1 (5 bases). Trimming left V 3 bases short and J 3 bases short, with 9 bases between. The CDR3 has 15 amino acids. The germline gives CDR1 SNHLY, CDR2 FYNNEI. The CDR3, as DNA: TGTGCCAGCAGTGAGGGGCAGTATGGGGCCAACGTCCTGACTTTC. Amino acids: CASSEGQYGANVLTF.

This clonotype was counted many times. This rearrangement joins TRBV5-5 to TRBJ1-1; D remains unclear. In germline, CDR1 is SGHKS, CDR2 YYEKEE (reference sequence). Trimming removed 3 bases at V and 11 bases at J, with 11 bases between. The CDR3 is made up of 11 amino acids. The CDR3 region has the DNA TGTGCCAGCAGCTCAGAATTCGGGGCTTTCTTT. This codes for CASSSEFGAFF. Full variable domain (rest looked up from reference TRBV5-5 and TRBJ1-1): DAGVTQSPTHLIKTRGQQVTLRCSPISGHKSVSWYQQVLGQGPQFIFQYYEKEERGRGNFPDRFSARQFPNYSSELNVNALLLGDSALYLCASSSEFGAFFGQGTRLTVV.

This clonotype was counted at least ten times. The chain is built from TRBV29-1 and TRBJ1-1; D gene ambiguous. CDR1 and CDR2 from the germline V gene are SQVTM and ANQGSEA. The CDR3 has 13 residues. The V end was cut by 4 bases, the J end by 4 bases, with 13 bases between. This CDR3 is CSVGRSRSTEAFF. In DNA, the CDR3 is TGCAGCGTTGGACGTAGTCGCAGCACTGAAGCTTTCTTT.

This chain connects TRBV11-2 to TRBJ1-1; D gene ambiguous. V lost 0 bases and J 1 base, leaving 9 bases between the germline ends. In germline, CDR1 is SGHAT, CDR2 FQNNGV. This CDR3 has 15 amino acids. The CDR3 loop is CASSLEPGTNTEAFF. The CDR3, as DNA: TGTGCCAGCAGCTTAGAGCCAGGAACGAACACTGAAGCTTTCTTT.

Ten or more counts support this clonotype. This chain links TRBV7-3 with TRBJ1-1; unclear D gene. The CDR3 consists of 15 residues. The V end was cut by 6 bases, the J end by 3 bases, with 17 bases between. Germline lookup yields CDR1 SGHTA and CDR2 FQGTGA. Here the CDR3 reads CASRSLLETDTEAFF. In nucleotides, the CDR3 is TGTGCCAGCAGGTCCCTGTTAGAGACGGACACTGAAGCTTTCTTT.